The 2 T cell receptor beta chains below all came from one sample that was sequenced in a study of blood T cell repertoires in COVID-19. The protocol was immunoSEQ multiplex PCR, while the TCRdb copy is restricted to in-frame clones and leaves out a portion. Of about 68,000 clones in the sample, roughly 80% were seen once. The sequenced sample was peripheral blood. The origin of the receptors is a human donor in a cohort sampled during active COVID-19.

This clone was counted once. The rearrangement joins TRBV5-8 to TRBJ1-2, with D possibly TRBD1 on 5 matching bases. The CDR3 covers 14 residues. V was pared by 0 bases and J by 4 bases, with 10 bases between. Germline CDR1 SGHTS, CDR2 YDEGEE. In nucleotides, the CDR3 is TGTGCCAGCAGCTTGGGGACATCTGTCTATGGCTACACCTTC. Translated, it gives CASSLGTSVYGYTF.

The chain links TRBV29-1 to TRBJ2-5; 8 bases are a match to TRBD1. Germline V gene sequence: CDR1 SQVTM, CDR2 ANQGSEA. With V trimmed by 0 bases and J by 4 bases, 10 bases remained unmatched. The CDR3 is made up of 16 amino acids. In DNA form, the CDR3 reads TGCAGCGTTGAAGAGGGGGGAACAGGGACAGGAGAGACCCAGTACTTC. This translates into CSVEEGGTGTGETQYF.